The 32 T cell receptor beta chains listed next were all sequenced from one sample in a study of blood T cell repertoires in COVID-19. The protocol was immunoSEQ multiplex PCR, while the TCRdb copy is restricted to in-frame clones and leaves out a portion. The sample lists roughly 200,000 clones, roughly 88% seen once, with around 9% in the top ten. Sequenced sample: PBMCs or T cells enriched from blood (not recorded which). These receptors originate from a woman aged 25 to 39 who had recovered from COVID-19.

This clone was counted between two and nine times. This chain joins TRBV2 and TRBJ2-3; D remains unclear. The CDR3 contains 14 residues. In germline, CDR1 is SNHLY, CDR2 FYNNEI. Trimming took 8 bases from V and 0 from J, leaving 12 bases between them. CDR3 coding DNA: TGTGCCAGCCGGGTGAGTCCTAGCACAGATACGCAGTATTTT. This gives the protein CASRVSPSTDTQYF. Variable domain in full (rest from reference TRBV2 and TRBJ2-3): EPEVTQTPSHQVTQMGQEVILRCVPISNHLYFYWYRQILGQKVEFLVSFYNNEISEKSEIFDDQFSVERPDGSNFTLKIRSTKLEDSAMYFCASRVSPSTDTQYFGPGTRLTVL.

The chain has TRBV12-3 or TRBV12-4 and TRBJ2-3; TRBD2 is a possible D gene (6 bases). The CDR3 loop spans 13 amino acids. Trimming removed 8 bases from V and 4 bases from J, with 13 bases in between. This chain's CDR3 is CASGRGNPDTQYF. CDR3 coding DNA: TGTGCCAGCGGTCGGGGGAACCCAGATACGCAGTATTTT.

A note on this clone: Other DNA sequences within the sample encode an identical CDR3. The chain uses TRBV12-3 or TRBV12-4 and TRBJ2-7, with 10 bases identical to TRBD2. The CDR3 contains 13 residues. The J segment lost 0 bases and the V segment lost 8 bases, leaving 1 base of the junction unmatched. The CDR3 nucleotides read TGTGCCAGCCGGACTAGCGGCTCCTACGAGCAGTACTTC. Translating gives CASRTSGSYEQYF.

This clone was counted only a few times. The chain links TRBV5-1 to TRBJ2-2, with 11 bases lining up with TRBD2. Germline CDR1 is SGHRS and CDR2 is YFSETQ. The CDR3 is 16 residues long. V shed 4 bases and J 3 bases; nucleotides not matched to a gene: 5. CDR3 in amino acids: CASSLPGLADTGELFF. The CDR3 nucleotides are TGCGCCAGCAGCCTCCCGGGACTAGCGGACACCGGGGAGCTGTTTTTT.

Only one count was recorded for this clone. The CDR3 DNA sequence: TGTGCCAGCAGCCCGTTAACCGGACAGACCGGCTACACCTTC. Encoded protein: CASSPLTGQTGYTF. The chain is built from TRBV3-1 (or the pseudogene TRBV3-2) and TRBJ1-2; the D gene is possibly TRBD1 (6 bases). V was pared by 4 bases and J by 8 bases, with 17 bases between. This CDR3 comprises 14 residues. Germline CDR1 is LGHDT and CDR2 is YNNKEL (reference sequence).

The chain has TRBV7-2 and TRBJ2-7; D is possibly TRBD1 (6 bases). Germline V lookup: CDR1 SGHTA, CDR2 FQGNSA. This CDR3 contains 15 residues. Trimming took off 1 base at V and 2 bases at J, with 12 bases between the two ends. As DNA, the CDR3 is TGTGCCAGCAGCTTAGATCGGGGACAAACCTACGAGCAGTACTTC. Its translation: CASSLDRGQTYEQYF.

This sequence joins TRBV18 and TRBJ1-6, with 11 bases that match TRBD1. CDR1 is KGHSH and CDR2 is LQKENI in the germline V gene. V was pared by 4 bases and J by 8 bases, with 4 bases of the junction left unmatched. This CDR3 comprises 15 residues. CDR3 nucleotides: TGTGCCAGCTCACTCGGGACAGGGGGGGATTCACCCCTCCACTTT. It encodes CASSLGTGGDSPLHF.

This chain joins TRBV9 and TRBJ2-3, with 9 bases lining up with TRBD2. Germline values: CDR1 SGDLS, CDR2 YYNGEE. The CDR3 is 16 amino acids. V lost 3 bases and J lost 6; bases outside the gene matches: 11. The CDR3 loop reads CASSERLAGYGDTQYF. In DNA, the CDR3 is TGTGCCAGCAGCGAAAGGCTAGCGGGATATGGGGATACGCAGTATTTT.

CDR3 sequence: CASSLWAQYRNQPQHF. In DNA, the CDR3 is TGTGCCAGCAGTTTGTGGGCGCAATATCGCAATCAGCCCCAGCATTTT. The chain has TRBV28 and TRBJ1-5; D unclear. Per germline, CDR1 MDHEN and CDR2 SYDVKM. V lost 3 bases and J 2 bases, leaving 14 bases between the germline ends. CDR3 length: 16 residues. Full variable domain (outside the CDR3, taken from reference TRBV28 and TRBJ1-5): DVKVTQSSRYLVKRTGEKVFLECVQDMDHENMFWYRQDPGLGLRLIYFSYDVKMKEKGDIPEGYSVSREKKERFSLILESASTNQTSMYLCASSLWAQYRNQPQHFGDGTRLSIL.

The CDR3 sequence: CASSTTGGIMGGYTF. In DNA form, the CDR3 reads TGTGCCAGCAGCACCACAGGGGGAATAATGGGAGGCTACACCTTC. The genes are TRBV21-1 and TRBJ1-2; TRBD1 was called by the table and not checked on the DNA. TRBV21-1 is a recognized pseudogene. The CDR3 loop spans 15 amino acids.

V usage is TRBV27 and J usage is TRBJ1-6; D is unresolved. The CDR3 has 12 amino acids. Trimming shortened V by 5 bases and J by 9 bases, and 8 bases separated the two germline ends. Germline V CDR1 and CDR2: MNHEY, SMNVEV (reference sequence). The DNA of the CDR3 is TGTGCCAGCAGTAAAGTCGGTTCACCCCTCCACTTT. Amino acid sequence: CASSKVGSPLHF.

The chain employs TRBV19 and TRBJ2-7; D perhaps matches TRBD1 (5 bases). The germline CDR1 and CDR2 sequences are LNHDA and SQIVND (reference sequence). Between the trimmed V and J ends, which lost 4 bases and 2 bases, there was a span of 15 bases. CDR3 length: 15 amino acids. The DNA of the CDR3 is TGTGCCAGTAGTAGCTCCTTCAGGGATACCTACGAGCAGTACTTC. Translation gives CASSSSFRDTYEQYF. The full variable domain, with the rest looked up from reference TRBV19 and TRBJ2-7, is DGGITQSPKYLFRKEGQNVTLSCEQNLNHDAMYWYRQDPGQGLRLIYYSQIVNDFQKGDIAEGYSVSREKKESFPLTVTSAQKNPTAFYLCASSSSFRDTYEQYFGPGTRLTVT.

The CDR3 DNA reads as TGTGCCAGCAGCTTCCCGAAACGAGGACTAGCTGGCGGGGAGCTGTTTTTT. Translating gives CASSFPKRGLAGGELFF. The chain links TRBV11-2 to TRBJ2-2; TRBD2 matches at 8 bases. Trimming cost V 3 bases and J 7 bases; bases outside gene matches: 13. In germline, CDR1 is SGHAT, CDR2 FQNNGV. The CDR3 is 17 residues long.

The gene calls are TRBV7-9 and TRBJ1-1; 9 nucleotides align to TRBD1. The CDR3 extends over 13 amino acids. Germline V CDR1 and CDR2: SEHNR, FQNEAQ (reference sequence). V dropped 6 bases and J dropped 11; count of bases not matched to a gene: 10. The CDR3 DNA sequence: TGTGCCAGCAGATCTACAGGGGGCGGGGGTGCTTTCTTT. Its protein is CASRSTGGGGAFF.

The J gene is TRBJ1-2, the V gene TRBV2; no reliable D call. From germline, CDR1 is SNHLY and CDR2 FYNNEI. This CDR3 contains 11 residues. V lost 2 bases and J 9 bases, leaving 7 bases between the germline ends. DNA for the CDR3: TGTGCCAGCAGTGAAACAGTCAGCTACACCTTC. Translating gives CASSETVSYTF.

The chain links TRBV19 to TRBJ1-5, with 8 positions matching TRBD1. J lost 1 base, V lost 6 bases, and 5 bases had no gene match. Per the germline V gene, CDR1 is LNHDA and CDR2 is SQIVND (reference sequence). The length of the CDR3 is 15 residues. DNA of the CDR3: TGTGCCAGTAGGAGGACAGGGTGGAGCAATCAGCCCCAGCATTTT. Protein sequence: CASRRTGWSNQPQHF.

The gene calls are TRBV11-3 and TRBJ2-3, with a tentative D call TRBD2 (6 bases). The CDR3 runs to 15 residues. V was clipped by 6 bases and J by 5 bases, with 18 bases between them. The germline CDR1 and CDR2 sequences are SGHNT and YENEEA. The chain's CDR3 is CASRSGTGVLDTQYF. DNA for the CDR3: TGTGCCAGCAGGTCGGGGACGGGAGTTTTAGATACGCAGTATTTT.

This clone was observed once. The chain combines TRBV3-1 (or the pseudogene TRBV3-2) with TRBJ2-1, with TRBD1 matching 8 bases. CDR1 is LGHDT and CDR2 is YNNKEL in the germline V gene (reference sequence). There are 14 residues in the CDR3. With 6 bases clipped from V and 7 bases from J, the junction kept 8 bases outside the gene matches. The CDR3 protein is CASRDRVRGNEQFF. The CDR3 DNA is TGTGCCAGCAGGGACAGGGTAAGAGGGAATGAGCAGTTCTTC.

The chain combines TRBV28 with TRBJ1-2, with 9 bases fitting TRBD1. This CDR3 is 15 amino acids long. V shed 4 bases, J shed 0 bases, and the junction held 3 bases outside the gene matches. Germline V CDR1 and CDR2: MDHEN, SYDVKM. CDR3 DNA sequence: TGTGCCAGCAGTTCCGGGACAGGGACTAACTATGGCTACACCTTC. It yields the protein CASSSGTGTNYGYTF.

CDR3 in DNA: TGTGCCAGCAGTTTTGGCCATAATTCACCCCTCCACTTT. Translation: CASSFGHNSPLHF. The chain is built from TRBV27 and TRBJ1-6; no firm D call. The germline CDR1 and CDR2 sequences are MNHEY and SMNVEV (reference sequence). CDR3 length: 13 amino acids. Deletions cut 3 bases from V and 5 bases from J, with 5 bases between.

This chain connects TRBV11-2 to TRBJ2-3; a possible D gene is TRBD2 (6 bases). V lost 5 bases and J lost 2, with 8 bases in between. Germline CDR1 SGHAT, CDR2 FQNNGV. This CDR3 comprises 13 residues. This CDR3 is CASSGGFTDTQYF. The CDR3 region has the DNA TGTGCCAGCAGCGGAGGGTTCACAGATACGCAGTATTTT.

This clone was detected only once. This chain connects TRBV5-6 to TRBJ1-6; no firm D call. The CDR3 is 15 amino acids. The V and J ends lost 0 bases and 0 bases respectively, with 4 bases between them. CDR1 is SGHDT, CDR2 YYEEEE, per germline. CDR3 in DNA: TGTGCCAGCAGCTTGGGGAGCTCCTATAATTCACCCCTCCACTTT. Its protein is CASSLGSSYNSPLHF.

The chain couples TRBV6-1 to TRBJ2-7; 8 bases are a match to TRBD1. V lost 4 bases and J lost 0; bases outside the gene matches: 8. The CDR3 is 16 amino acids. Germline CDR1 is MNHNS and CDR2 is SASEGT. This CDR3 reads CASSGLGTGNSYEQYF. The CDR3 nucleotides are TGTGCCAGCAGTGGGCTGGGGACAGGCAACTCCTACGAGCAGTACTTC.

The J gene is TRBJ2-7, the V gene TRBV6-2 or TRBV6-3, with 12 bases matching TRBD2. The CDR3 totals 16 residues. V shed 4 bases, J shed 5 bases, and the junction held 9 bases outside the gene matches. CDR1 MNHEY and CDR2 SVGEGT come from the germline V gene. The CDR3 region is CASSSSTSGRGNEQYF. CDR3 nucleotide sequence: TGTGCCAGCAGTTCCTCGACTAGCGGGAGAGGCAACGAGCAGTACTTC.

This clone was seen only once. This chain joins TRBV7-2 and TRBJ2-1, with 9 bases that match TRBD2. Losses at the gene ends were 5 bases for V and 3 bases for J; bases not matched to a gene: 2. CDR3 size: 14 residues. Germline assignment: CDR1 SGHTA and CDR2 FQGNSA. For the CDR3, the DNA is TGTGCCAGCAGCCCGACTAGCGGCTACAATGAGCAGTTCTTC. It specifies CASSPTSGYNEQFF.

The chain carries TRBV19 and TRBJ2-3; 9 bases agree with TRBD2. This CDR3 is built from 19 residues. The germline V gene has CDR1 LNHDA and CDR2 SQIVND (reference sequence). V lost 0 bases and J lost 5; bases outside the gene matches: 15. CDR3 protein: CASSIEDSAWREGRDTQYF. CDR3 bases: TGTGCCAGTAGTATAGAGGATTCGGCCTGGCGGGAGGGCCGAGATACGCAGTATTTT.

The rearrangement joins TRBV28 to TRBJ2-7; 8 bases are shared with TRBD1. CDR1 MDHEN and CDR2 SYDVKM come from the germline V gene. V shed 5 bases, J shed 2 bases, and the junction held 8 bases outside the gene matches. The CDR3 is 15 amino acids. CDR3: CASSTPTGVTYEQYF. CDR3 bases: TGTGCCAGCAGTACCCCGACAGGGGTAACCTACGAGCAGTACTTC.

As concerns this clone: The junction does not match germline at one end; this may be a read error. The V gene is TRBV7-7, the J gene TRBJ2-3, with TRBD2 matching 8 bases. The germline CDR1 and CDR2 sequences are SSHAT and FNYEAQ (reference sequence). CDR3 length equals 16 residues. DNA of the CDR3: TGTGCTAGCAGCCCCCTGGCGGGGGGCACGGCAGATACGCAGTATTTT. Translation gives CASSPLAGGTADTQYF.

The V gene is TRBV5-8, the J gene TRBJ1-5; perhaps TRBD1 as D (6 bases). V was pared by 0 bases and J by 5 bases, with 15 bases between. There are 16 residues in the CDR3. The V gene's germline CDR1 is SGHTS and CDR2 YDEGEE. The CDR3 is CASSLGGGALHQPQHF. The CDR3 nucleotides read TGTGCCAGCAGCTTGGGCGGGGGCGCCCTCCATCAGCCCCAGCATTTT.

This chain connects TRBV30 to TRBJ2-7; D is possibly TRBD2 (5 bases). The germline CDR1 and CDR2 sequences are GTSNPN and SVGIG (reference sequence). This CDR3 is built from 10 residues. V lost 5 bases and J 6 bases, leaving 8 bases between the germline ends. CDR3 sequence (DNA): TGTGCCTGGGGGAGTAGCGAGCAGTACTTC. It translates to CAWGSSEQYF.

The V gene is TRBV5-6, the J gene TRBJ2-4; 7 nucleotides align to TRBD1. CDR1 and CDR2 from the germline V gene are SGHDT and YYEEEE. The ends lost 0 bases at V and 4 bases at J; junction bases unmatched: 4. The length of the CDR3 is 15 residues. CDR3 nucleotides: TGTGCCAGCAGCTTGGAAATGGACAGGAAAAACATTCAGTACTTC. The encoded protein is CASSLEMDRKNIQYF.

The rearrangement joins TRBV5-1 to TRBJ1-2, with D unresolved. The length of the CDR3 is 14 residues. Per germline, CDR1 SGHRS and CDR2 YFSETQ. V lost 4 bases and J lost 1, with 11 bases in between. The CDR3 sequence: CASSTDAVNYGYTF. CDR3 in DNA: TGCGCCAGCAGCACCGACGCGGTTAACTATGGCTACACCTTC.